The 9 T cell receptor beta chains presented below share a single source sample, sequenced in a study of identical twins. TCRdb processed the 5' RACE reads anew with MiXCR; each CDR3 protein has one entry. The sample includes 350,000 to 400,000 distinct CDR3 sequences, about 10% seen only once; the top ten take roughly 9%. The specimen was naive T cells sorted from blood. Receptors originate from a woman aged 45-60 years in good health.

This clonotype was counted a few times. The chain is built from TRBV6-5 and TRBJ2-7, with 11 nucleotides matching TRBD2. Trimming cost V 4 bases and J 6 bases; bases outside gene matches: 8. CDR3 length: 15 residues. Germline-derived CDR1 and CDR2 are MNHEY and SVGAGI. The CDR3 nucleotides are TGTGCCAGCAGTTCCCAACTAGCGGGAGTCTCCGAGCAGTACTTC. This gives the protein CASSSQLAGVSEQYF.

The V and J genes are TRBV7-2 and TRBJ2-5; unclear D gene. The CDR3 extends over 13 amino acids. Trimming took off 3 bases at V and 2 bases at J, with 7 bases between the two ends. The germline gives CDR1 SGHTA, CDR2 FQGNSA. This CDR3 reads CASSLSWQETQYF. CDR3 DNA sequence: TGTGCCAGCAGCTTGTCCTGGCAAGAGACCCAGTACTTC.

There are many counts of this clonotype. J is TRBJ2-5 and V is TRBV12-5, with no clear D. The V end was cut by 8 bases, the J end by 1 base, with 8 bases between. Germline-derived CDR1 and CDR2 are LGHNT and FRNRAP. The CDR3 runs 12 residues. The CDR3 reads CASSRIQETQYF. CDR3 DNA: TGTGCTAGTTCCAGGATCCAAGAGACCCAGTACTTC.

This clonotype was counted only a few times. For the CDR3, the DNA is TGTGCCAGCAGGCTGGGGGGCGCCACCTACGAGCAGTACTTC. Protein product: CASRLGGATYEQYF. The chain employs TRBV12-3 or TRBV12-4 and TRBJ2-7; either TRBD1 or TRBD2 may supply D (6 bases each). Trimming stripped 6 bases from V and 2 bases from J, with 14 bases between. This CDR3 has 14 amino acids.

This clonotype was counted only a few times. This rearrangement joins TRBV5-1 to TRBJ2-7, with D perhaps matching TRBD1 (6 bases). V was clipped by 5 bases and J by 3 bases, with 18 bases between them. Germline V gene lookup returns CDR1 SGHRS and CDR2 YFSETQ. This CDR3 spans 15 amino acids. CDR3 amino acids: CASRGQLLTYYEQYV. Here the CDR3 DNA reads TGCGCCAGCAGAGGACAGCTCCTTACCTACTACGAGCAGTACGTC.

The chain is built from TRBV6-5 and TRBJ2-7, with TRBD2 matching over 7 bases. Germline-derived CDR1 and CDR2 are MNHEY and SVGAGI. V was pared by 2 bases and J by 2 bases, with 6 bases of the junction left unmatched. The CDR3 is made up of 15 amino acids. In DNA, the CDR3 is TGTGCCAGCAGTTACCGATCAGCGGGGACCTACGAGCAGTACTTC. It specifies CASSYRSAGTYEQYF.

The V call is TRBV4-1, the J call TRBJ1-1; D call uncertain. V was cut by 6 bases and J by 5 bases, with 16 bases left in between. This CDR3 is 14 amino acids long. CDR1 MGHRA and CDR2 YSYEKL come from the germline V gene. CDR3 nucleotides: TGCGCCAGCAGGTTAAGACCAAGGGATACTGAAGCTTTCTTT. Translated, it gives CASRLRPRDTEAFF.

V gene TRBV5-1 combines with J gene TRBJ1-1, with D possibly being TRBD1 (6 bases). Trimming took 2 bases from V and 8 from J, leaving 13 bases between them. The germline CDR1 and CDR2 sequences are SGHRS and YFSETQ. This CDR3 region has 13 residues. The CDR3 spells CASSFGTPGEAFF. CDR3 sequence (DNA): TGCGCCAGCAGCTTTGGGACACCTGGGGAAGCTTTCTTT. The whole variable domain, filled in from reference TRBV5-1 and TRBJ1-1, reads KAGVTQTPRYLIKTRGQQVTLSCSPISGHRSVSWYQQTPGQGLQFLFEYFSETQRNKGNFPGRFSGRQFSNSRSEMNVSTLELGDSALYLCASSFGTPGEAFFGQGTRLTVV.

The chain couples TRBV25-1 to TRBJ2-1; the D call may be TRBD1 or TRBD2 (5 bases each). V was trimmed by 6 bases and J by 8 bases, leaving 14 bases between them. The CDR3 runs 13 residues. CDR1 is MGHDK and CDR2 is SYGVNS in the germline V gene. The CDR3 DNA reads as TGTGCCAGCAGCCTGAAGGGGACCGATGAGCAGTTCTTC. Its protein is CASSLKGTDEQFF. Supplemented by reference TRBV25-1 and TRBJ2-1, the full variable domain reads EADIYQTPRYLVIGTGKKITLECSQTMGHDKMYWYQQDPGMELHLIHYSYGVNSTEKGDLSSESTVSRIRTEHFPLTLESARPSHTSQYLCASSLKGTDEQFFGPGTRLTVL.